This T cell receptor (beta chain) was profiled in a study of T cell repertoires in cytomegalovirus infection. Study-wide background: Signatures in public TCR beta sequences pointed to both CMV infection and matching HLA type. Whole-study findings and limits: The ex vivo response showed dominance by HLA-C-restricted CMV-specific TCR beta clonotypes.

TCRdb reanalysed the reads using MiXCR and keeps one entry per CDR3 protein. The sample holds around 740,000 distinct CDR3 sequences, less than 40% seen once. This CDR3 comprises 16 residues. V was cut by 3 bases and J by 3 bases, with 17 bases left in between. With regard to this clonotype: The antigen remains unidentified.

The receptor was derived from a human donor in good health (CMV status not recorded). Some clones in this sample may be carry-over from other donors' samples. The sequencing sample was made of PBMCs. The rearrangement joins TRBV12-3 or TRBV12-4 to TRBJ1-1; D might be TRBD1 (5 bases). In DNA, the CDR3 is TGTGCCAGCAGTTTTGAGTCAGGGCCTCCCTACACTGAAGCTTTCTTT. Protein sequence: CASSFESGPPYTEAFF.